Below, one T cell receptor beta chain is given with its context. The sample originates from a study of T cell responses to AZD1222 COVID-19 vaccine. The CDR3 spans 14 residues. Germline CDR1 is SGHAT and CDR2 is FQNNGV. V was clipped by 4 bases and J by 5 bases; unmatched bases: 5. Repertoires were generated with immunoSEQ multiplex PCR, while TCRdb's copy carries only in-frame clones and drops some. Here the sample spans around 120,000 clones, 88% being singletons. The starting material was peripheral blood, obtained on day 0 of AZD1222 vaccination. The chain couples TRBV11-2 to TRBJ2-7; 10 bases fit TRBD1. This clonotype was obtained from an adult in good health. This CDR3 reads CASSSRQGADEQYF. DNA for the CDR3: TGTGCCAGCAGCTCGCGACAGGGGGCAGACGAGCAGTACTTC.